A selection of T cell receptor beta chains follows, all from one sample in a study of molecular identifiers for immune sequencing clone quantification. TCRdb re-called the PCR reads with MiXCR, one entry per CDR3 protein. The table includes 90,000 to 120,000 distinct CDR3 sequences, 36% detected once. Sample: naive CD8+ T cells from blood, with Jurkat cell RNA spiked in. The receptor set was obtained from a human donor in good health. Some libraries in this study had Jurkat cell RNA spiked in. CDR3s include the opening cysteine and the closing phenylalanine or tryptophan. D genes are given only for firm matches. Only some rows state a clone size, as once, few, many or a class for expanded clones.

>TRBV20-1|NA|NA|TRBJ2-7
TGCAGTGCTAGTGGTGACAGAAGGTCCATAACCTACGAGCAGTACTTC
CSASGDRRSITYEQYF
>TRBV20-1|NA|NA|TRBJ2-4
TGCAGTGCGGGTGATACCCGGGGAGCCAAAAACATTCAGTACTTC
CSAGDTRGAKNIQYF
>TRBV28|NA|many|TRBJ2-5
TGTGCCAGCAGTTTCGTAGCGGTCCGAGAGACCCAGTACTTC
CASSFVAVRETQYF
>TRBV28|NA|NA|TRBJ2-7
TGTGCCAGCAGTTTTCGGGGTATCTCCTACGAGCAGTACTTC
CASSFRGISYEQYF
>TRBV20-1|TRBD1|NA|TRBJ1-2
TGCAGTGCTAGAGACGCACAGGGGGCTTTCTACTATGGCTACACCTTC
CSARDAQGAFYYGYTF
>TRBV29-1|NA|many|TRBJ2-5
TGCAGCGTTGAAGATGGACGAGGAAGAGAGACCCAGTACTTC
CSVEDGRGRETQYF
>TRBV12-3/TRBV12-4|NA|NA|TRBJ2-3
TGTGCCAGCAGTTACGGGACAACCACAGATACGCAGTATTTT
CASSYGTTTDTQYF
>TRBV4-3|NA|NA|TRBJ2-5
TGCGCCAGCAGCCTAGGGTTAGTGGGAGAGACCCAGTACTTC
CASSLGLVGETQYF
>TRBV27|NA|few|TRBJ2-7
TGTGCCAGCAGTCCCGGACGGAAGGAGCAGTACTTC
CASSPGRKEQYF
>TRBV13|NA|few|TRBJ2-2
TGTGCCAGCTGGAGAGAAAACACCGGGGAGCTGTTTTTT
CASWRENTGELFF
>TRBV13|NA|NA|TRBJ1-1
TGTGCCAGCAGCCCCCATAACGGGGGCACTGAAGCTTTCTTT
CASSPHNGGTEAFF
>TRBV19|NA|few|TRBJ2-7
TGTGCCAGTAGTATGACGCTGCTCCCCTACGAGCAGTACTTC
CASSMTLLPYEQYF
>TRBV28|NA|many|TRBJ2-7
TGTGCCAGCAGTCACCGGGGTTCCCGCGAGCAGTACTTC
CASSHRGSREQYF
>TRBV7-8|TRBD2|NA|TRBJ2-1
TGTGCCAGCAGCTTATTGGGACTAGACCATAGGCATGAGCAGTTCTTC
CASSLLGLDHRHEQFF
>TRBV12-3/TRBV12-4|NA|once|TRBJ2-7
TGTGCCAGCACCGTTTCCTACGAGCAGTACTTC
CASTVSYEQYF
>TRBV11-2|NA|NA|TRBJ2-7
TGTGCCAGCAGCTTCGGGACGGAAGACTACGAGCAGTACTTC
CASSFGTEDYEQYF
>TRBV6-5|NA|NA|TRBJ2-3
TGTGCCAGCCAAGGACTCCCGGGAGCAAATACGCAGTATTTT
CASQGLPGANTQYF
>TRBV5-1|TRBD2|few|TRBJ2-5
TGCGCCAGCAGCTTGGCGACTAGCGGGGGGGAAGAGACCCAGTACTTC
CASSLATSGGEETQYF
>TRBV19|NA|few|TRBJ2-2
TGTGCCAGTAGAATTTGGGACCAAAACACCGGGGAGCTGTTTTTT
CASRIWDQNTGELFF
>TRBV27|TRBD1|NA|TRBJ2-3
TGTGCCAGCAGTTTATACCGGACAGGGGGCCGCACAGATACGCAGTATTTT
CASSLYRTGGRTDTQYF
>TRBV28|NA|NA|TRBJ2-2
TGTGCCAGCAGTTTTTGGGACACCGGGGAGCTGTTTTTT
CASSFWDTGELFF